The 5 T cell receptor beta chains below were found in one sample sequenced in a study of CXCR3-negative and CXCR3-positive naive CD8 T cells. In preparing the TRB cDNA libraries, 5' RACE with UMI labels was used. From its re-call of the 5' RACE reads, TCRdb lists each CDR3 protein once, without DNA. Its listing shows tens of thousands of distinct CDR3 sequences. Input material: naive CXCR3- CD8+ T cells from blood. The subset here: CD45RO-CCR7+CD27+CD95- naive CD8+ T cells lacking CXCR3 (TNR3-). The receptors stem from a human donor in good health. Some clones in this sample may be carry-over from other donors' samples.

This chain uses TRBV7-9 with TRBJ2-1; no DNA is available, so the TRBD1 call from TCRdb remains unchecked. The CDR3 consists of 14 residues. The germline gives CDR1 SEHNR, CDR2 FQNEAQ (reference sequence). CDR3: CASSSHWDRVEQFF.

The chain recombines TRBV5-1 with TRBJ2-2; TCRdb gives TRBD2 as the D gene, but with no DNA this cannot be confirmed. The CDR3 has 16 amino acids. The germline V gene has CDR1 SGHRS and CDR2 YFSETQ. CDR3 residues: CASSLPAGSNTGELFF.

The chain recombines TRBV29-1 with TRBJ2-3; TCRdb names TRBD1, which stays unverified in the absence of DNA. The CDR3 is made up of 14 amino acids. The germline V gene encodes CDR1 SQVTM and CDR2 ANQGSEA. CDR3 loop: CSVEEGPGVDTQYF.

This sequence joins TRBV7-2 and TRBJ2-7; there is no DNA to check the TCRdb D call of TRBD2. In germline, CDR1 is SGHTA, CDR2 FQGNSA. The CDR3 extends over 13 amino acids. The chain's CDR3 is CASRWEAEDEQYF.

The CDR3 spells CASSYGMRNQPQHF. The J gene is TRBJ1-5, the V gene TRBV12-3 or TRBV12-4; checking the TCRdb D call of TRBD1 is not possible without DNA. The CDR3 totals 14 residues.